Detailed here is one T cell receptor beta chain. Its antigen is not known. The sample comes from a study of T-cell reconstitution after alpha-beta-depleted transplantation in children. Findings and caveats of the study: T-cell counts and diversity were attributed mostly to newly produced T cells one year after transplant.

CDR3 size: 16 residues. Germline loops: CDR1 SEHNR, CDR2 FQNEAQ (reference sequence). V was pared by 3 bases and J by 3 bases, with 9 bases of the junction left unmatched. A library of TCRbeta sequences, prepared with unique molecular identifiers, was generated. One entry per CDR3 protein, called by TCRdb with MiXCR from the PCR reads. The table lists almost 500,000 distinct CDR3 sequences, 10% to 13% of them singletons. This sample comprised PBMCs, obtained before TCRalphabeta/CD19-depleted stem cell transplant. This rearrangement joins TRBV7-9 to TRBJ2-3; 7 bases are a match to TRBD2. The source is a child younger than 10 with inherited bone marrow failure, due to receive a stem cell transplant. CDR3 amino acids: CASSFPRAGTTDTQYF. CDR3 bases: TGTGCCAGCAGCTTCCCTAGAGCGGGAACGACAGATACGCAGTATTTT. Full variable domain (remainder filled in from reference TRBV7-9 and TRBJ2-3): DTGVSQNPRHKITKRGQNVTFRCDPISEHNRLYWYRQTLGQGPEFLTYFQNEAQLEKSRLLSDRFSAERPKGSFSTLEIQRTEQGDSAMYLCASSFPRAGTTDTQYFGPGTRLTVL.